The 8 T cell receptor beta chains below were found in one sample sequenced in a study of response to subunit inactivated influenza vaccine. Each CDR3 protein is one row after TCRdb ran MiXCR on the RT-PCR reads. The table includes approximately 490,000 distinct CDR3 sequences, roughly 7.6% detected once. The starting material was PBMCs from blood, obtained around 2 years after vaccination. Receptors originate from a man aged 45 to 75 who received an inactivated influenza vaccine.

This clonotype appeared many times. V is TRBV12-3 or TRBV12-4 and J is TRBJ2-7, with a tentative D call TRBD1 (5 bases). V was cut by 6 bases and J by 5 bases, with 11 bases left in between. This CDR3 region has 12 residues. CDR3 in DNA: TGTGCCAGCAGCTCAGGGTTCCACGAGCAGTACTTC. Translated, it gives CASSSGFHEQYF.

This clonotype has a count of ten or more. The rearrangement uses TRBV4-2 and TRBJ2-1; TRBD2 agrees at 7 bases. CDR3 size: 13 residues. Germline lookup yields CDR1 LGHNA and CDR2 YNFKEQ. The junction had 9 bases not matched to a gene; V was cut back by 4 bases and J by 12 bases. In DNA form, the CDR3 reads TGTGCCAGCAGCCCCGAGAGCGGGATAAGGCAGTTCTTC. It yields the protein CASSPESGIRQFF.

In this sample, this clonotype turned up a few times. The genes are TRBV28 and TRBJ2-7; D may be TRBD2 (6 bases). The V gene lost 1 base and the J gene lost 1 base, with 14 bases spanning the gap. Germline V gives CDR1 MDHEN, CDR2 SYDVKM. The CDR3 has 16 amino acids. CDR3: CASSLFGGTESYEQYV. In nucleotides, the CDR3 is TGTGCCAGCAGTTTATTCGGAGGGACCGAGTCCTACGAGCAGTACGTC.

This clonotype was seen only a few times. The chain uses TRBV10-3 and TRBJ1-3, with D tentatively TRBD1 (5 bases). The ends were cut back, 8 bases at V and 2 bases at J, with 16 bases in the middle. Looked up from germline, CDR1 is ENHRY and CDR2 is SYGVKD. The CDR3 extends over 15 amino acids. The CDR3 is CAIGVGAGPGNTIYF. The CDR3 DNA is TGTGCCATCGGCGTCGGGGCTGGGCCTGGAAACACCATATATTTT.

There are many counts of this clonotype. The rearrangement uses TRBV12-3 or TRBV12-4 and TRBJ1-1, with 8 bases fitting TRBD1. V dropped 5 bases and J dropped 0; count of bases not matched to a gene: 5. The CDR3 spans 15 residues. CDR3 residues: CASSLWTGMNTEAFF. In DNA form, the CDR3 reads TGTGCCAGCAGTCTTTGGACAGGGATGAACACTGAAGCTTTCTTT.

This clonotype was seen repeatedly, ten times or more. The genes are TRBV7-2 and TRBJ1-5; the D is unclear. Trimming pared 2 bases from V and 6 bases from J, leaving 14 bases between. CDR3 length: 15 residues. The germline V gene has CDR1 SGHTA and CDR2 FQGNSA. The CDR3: CASSLRHGSGQPQHF. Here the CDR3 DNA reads TGTGCCAGCAGCTTAAGACATGGCTCGGGTCAGCCCCAGCATTTT.

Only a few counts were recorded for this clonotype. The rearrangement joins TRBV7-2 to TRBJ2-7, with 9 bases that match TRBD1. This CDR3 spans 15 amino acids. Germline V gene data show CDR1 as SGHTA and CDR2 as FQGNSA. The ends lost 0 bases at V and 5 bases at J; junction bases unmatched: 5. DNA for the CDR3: TGTGCCAGCAGCTTAGCTGGGACAGGGAGGAACGAGCAGTACTTC. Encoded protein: CASSLAGTGRNEQYF. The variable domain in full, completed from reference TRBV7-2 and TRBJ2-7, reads GAGVSQSPSNKVTEKGKDVELRCDPISGHTALYWYRQSLGQGLEFLIYFQGNSAPDKSGLPSDRFSAERTGGSVSTLTIQRTQQEDSAVYLCASSLAGTGRNEQYFGPGTRLTVT.

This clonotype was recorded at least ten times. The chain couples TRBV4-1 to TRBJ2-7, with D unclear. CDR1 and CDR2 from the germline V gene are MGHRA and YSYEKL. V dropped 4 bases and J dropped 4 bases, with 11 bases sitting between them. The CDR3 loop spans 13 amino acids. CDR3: CASSRTDDYEQYF. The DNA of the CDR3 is TGCGCCAGCAGCCGGACGGACGATTACGAGCAGTACTTC.